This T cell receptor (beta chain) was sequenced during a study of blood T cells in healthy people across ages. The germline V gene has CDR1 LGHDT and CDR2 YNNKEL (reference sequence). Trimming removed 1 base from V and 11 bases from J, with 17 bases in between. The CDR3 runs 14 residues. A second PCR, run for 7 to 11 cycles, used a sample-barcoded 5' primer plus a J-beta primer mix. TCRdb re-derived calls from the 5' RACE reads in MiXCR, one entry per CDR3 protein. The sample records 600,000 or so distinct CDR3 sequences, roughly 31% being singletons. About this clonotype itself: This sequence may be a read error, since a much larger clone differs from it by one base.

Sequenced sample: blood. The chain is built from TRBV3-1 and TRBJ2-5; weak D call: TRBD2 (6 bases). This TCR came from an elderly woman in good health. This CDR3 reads CASSQGGRGYEQYF. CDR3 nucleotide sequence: TGTGCCAGCAGCCAAGGGGGACGGGGGTATGAGCAGTACTTC.